What follows are 20 T cell receptor beta chains derived from one specimen sequenced in a study of blood T cell repertoires in COVID-19. Method: immunoSEQ multiplex PCR; TCRdb's copy keeps in-frame clones and lacks some. Of a few hundred thousand clones listed, approximately 90% are singletons. The sample was peripheral blood. The receptors derive from a woman aged 45-65 years with COVID-19, enrolled during active disease.

The count of this clone is one. The gene calls are TRBV5-1 and TRBJ2-1; 14 bases line up with TRBD2. With 2 bases clipped from V and 12 bases from J, the junction kept 4 bases outside the gene matches. Germline assignment: CDR1 SGHRS and CDR2 YFSETQ. This CDR3 has 14 residues. CDR3 nucleotide sequence: TGCGCCAGCAGCTTCCGGGGACTAGCGGGGGTGCAGTTCTTC. Its protein is CASSFRGLAGVQFF.

The chain employs TRBV19 and TRBJ2-2; possible D gene TRBD1, 5 bases. There are 21 residues in the CDR3. The germline V gene has CDR1 LNHDA and CDR2 SQIVND (reference sequence). Trimming stripped 2 bases from V and 0 bases from J, with 25 bases between. Here the CDR3 DNA reads TGTGCCAGTAGTATATCCCTACGAGGCAGGGTCCCACCTTCGAACACCGGGGAGCTGTTTTTT. This gives the protein CASSISLRGRVPPSNTGELFF. Based on the CDR3 plus reference TRBV19 and TRBJ2-2, the full variable domain is DGGITQSPKYLFRKEGQNVTLSCEQNLNHDAMYWYRQDPGQGLRLIYYSQIVNDFQKGDIAEGYSVSREKKESFPLTVTSAQKNPTAFYLCASSISLRGRVPPSNTGELFFGEGSRLTVL.

This chain connects TRBV28 to TRBJ2-6, with D hard to call. This CDR3 spans 14 amino acids. Trimming cost V 6 bases and J 1 base, with 7 bases left between them. Germline CDR1 MDHEN, CDR2 SYDVKM. The CDR3 region is CASSQTSGANVLTF. In DNA form, the CDR3 reads TGTGCCAGCAGCCAGACTTCTGGGGCCAACGTCCTGACTTTC.

DNA for the CDR3: TGTGCCAGCAGCTCCGGGGGGTCCGGAAGCTACGAGCAGTACTTC. This gives the protein CASSSGGSGSYEQYF. The rearrangement joins TRBV5-4 to TRBJ2-7; TRBD2 matches 7 bases. CDR1 is SGHNT and CDR2 is YYREEE in the germline V gene (reference sequence). Unmatched junction bases numbered 9, after V lost 3 bases and J lost 3 bases. This CDR3 has 15 amino acids.

This clone occurred once. The J gene is TRBJ2-7, the V gene TRBV27; a possible D gene is TRBD1 (6 bases). This CDR3 comprises 16 residues. CDR1 and CDR2 (germline): MNHEY, SMNVEV (reference sequence). V lost 3 bases and J lost 0, with 15 bases in between. The CDR3 DNA follows: TGTGCCAGCAGTTTGAATGGACAGAGCAGCTCCTACGAGCAGTACTTC. Translation gives CASSLNGQSSSYEQYF.

CDR3 nucleotide sequence: TGTGCCACCAGCAGCTTAGGGACAGGGGGCTCGAAGACCTCTGGAAACACCATATATTTT. Amino acids: CATSSLGTGGSKTSGNTIYF. The J gene is TRBJ1-3, the V gene TRBV15; 12 bases are shared with TRBD1. The ends lost 3 bases at V and 0 bases at J; junction bases unmatched: 12. CDR1 LNHNV and CDR2 YYDKDF come from the germline V gene (reference sequence). The CDR3 contains 20 residues.

This chain uses TRBV7-2 with TRBJ1-5; tentative D call: TRBD1 (6 bases). With 5 bases removed from V and 2 bases from J, the gap between germline ends came to 13 bases. This CDR3 is 15 amino acids long. CDR1 is SGHTA and CDR2 is FQGNSA in the germline V gene. The CDR3 here is CASSVGTPGNQPQHF. The CDR3 nucleotides read TGTGCCAGCAGCGTGGGGACACCAGGCAATCAGCCCCAGCATTTT. The variable domain in full, with the rest retrieved from reference TRBV7-2 and TRBJ1-5, is GAGVSQSPSNKVTEKGKDVELRCDPISGHTALYWYRQSLGQGLEFLIYFQGNSAPDKSGLPSDRFSAERTGGSVSTLTIQRTQQEDSAVYLCASSVGTPGNQPQHFGDGTRLSIL.

With respect to this clone: A junction end diverges from the germline sequence, so it may reflect a read error. This sequence joins TRBV6-1 and TRBJ1-1; maybe TRBD1 (5 bases). CDR3 length equals 15 residues. The germline gives CDR1 MNHNS, CDR2 SASEGT. CDR3 coding DNA: TGTGCCAGCACTGAATGGGGCCCCCACGGCACTGAAGCTTTCTTT. Residues: CASTEWGPHGTEAFF.

As to this clone: In the same sample, other DNA sequences code for this CDR3. The chain carries TRBV10-3 and TRBJ1-2, with 7 bases matching TRBD1. The CDR3 spans 13 residues. V dropped 9 bases and J dropped 3; count of bases not matched to a gene: 7. The germline V gene encodes CDR1 ENHRY and CDR2 SYGVKD. Written as DNA, the CDR3 is TGTGCCATAGGGCGGCAGGGGGACTATGGCTACACCTTC. Translating gives CAIGRQGDYGYTF.

The V call is TRBV5-4, the J call TRBJ2-1, with 11 bases identical to TRBD2. This CDR3 comprises 19 residues. Germline trimming cut 1 base from V and 0 bases from J; bases unmatched to any gene: 9. CDR1 is SGHNT and CDR2 is YYREEE in the germline V gene (reference sequence). Here the CDR3 reads CASSLLLAGVRSSYNEQFF. The CDR3 DNA sequence: TGTGCCAGCAGCTTGCTACTAGCGGGGGTTAGGAGCTCCTACAATGAGCAGTTCTTC.

This chain joins TRBV19 and TRBJ1-2; possible D gene TRBD1, 5 bases. Deletions cut 6 bases from V and 6 bases from J, with 14 bases between. CDR1 and CDR2 from the germline V gene are LNHDA and SQIVND (reference sequence). The CDR3 consists of 13 residues. CDR3 residues: CASRLRGGDGYTF. The CDR3 coding sequence is TGTGCCAGTAGGCTTAGGGGAGGTGATGGCTACACCTTC.

The V and J genes are TRBV18 and TRBJ1-2, with 7 bases lining up with TRBD1. The CDR3 has 14 residues. The V gene's germline CDR1 is KGHSH and CDR2 LQKENI. V dropped 2 bases and J dropped 4; count of bases not matched to a gene: 4. The CDR3 region is CASSPKDRTYGYTF. The CDR3 coding sequence is TGTGCCAGCTCACCAAAGGACAGGACCTATGGCTACACCTTC.

The CDR3 nucleotides are TGTGCCAGCAGCCCTAGACAGAGCTCCTACGAGCAGTACGTC. It codes for CASSPRQSSYEQYV. The genes are TRBV5-5 and TRBJ2-7, with D possibly being TRBD1 (5 bases). The ends were cut back, 4 bases at V and 0 bases at J, with 11 bases in the middle. The germline gives CDR1 SGHKS, CDR2 YYEKEE (reference sequence). CDR3 length: 14 amino acids.

The J gene is TRBJ2-3, the V gene TRBV4-3; 8 bases agree with TRBD2. Trimming took 0 bases from V and 2 from J; bases not matched to a gene: 10. The CDR3 loop spans 18 amino acids. The germline V gene has CDR1 LGHNA and CDR2 YSLEER. The CDR3 nucleotides are TGCGCCAGCAGCCAAGAGTTGCGGGGGGCGACGAACACAGATACGCAGTATTTT. It codes for CASSQELRGATNTDTQYF.

In this sample, this clone turned up a few times. The chain is built from TRBV7-9 and TRBJ1-1; D is uncertain. The CDR3 length is 14 residues. V lost 3 bases, J lost 3 bases, and 11 bases lay in between. From germline, CDR1 is SEHNR and CDR2 FQNEAQ (reference sequence). CDR3 coding DNA: TGTGCCAGCAGCTTGGGCCAGAGCCACACTGAAGCTTTCTTT. Amino acid sequence: CASSLGQSHTEAFF. The full variable domain, its missing parts supplied by reference TRBV7-9 and TRBJ1-1, is DTGVSQNPRHKITKRGQNVTFRCDPISEHNRLYWYRQTLGQGPEFLTYFQNEAQLEKSRLLSDRFSAERPKGSFSTLEIQRTEQGDSAMYLCASSLGQSHTEAFFGQGTRLTVV.

This clone has only one observation. The V and J genes are TRBV19 and TRBJ1-5; D uncertain. The ends were cut back, 5 bases at V and 8 bases at J, with 16 bases in the middle. This CDR3 region has 14 residues. Germline CDR1 reads LNHDA; CDR2 reads SQIVND (reference sequence). In nucleotides, the CDR3 is TGTGCCAGTAGTCCGTTCAGATGGGCCGAGCCCCAGCATTTT. This gives the protein CASSPFRWAEPQHF.

The CDR3 region is CATKDSSVGTEAFF. The DNA of the CDR3 is TGTGCCACTAAAGACAGCTCCGTGGGAACTGAAGCTTTCTTT. V gene TRBV5-5 combines with J gene TRBJ1-1, with D possibly being TRBD1 (5 bases). The ends were cut back, 9 bases at V and 5 bases at J, with 20 bases in the middle. The CDR3 has 14 residues. Germline V lookup: CDR1 SGHKS, CDR2 YYEKEE (reference sequence).

The genes are TRBV18 and TRBJ2-3; possibly TRBD1 for D (6 bases). CDR1 and CDR2 from the germline V gene are KGHSH and LQKENI. This CDR3 region has 16 residues. V was pared by 1 base and J by 4 bases, with 15 bases between. This CDR3 reads CASSPRGPGAPDTQYF. CDR3 coding DNA: TGTGCCAGCTCACCACGCGGCCCAGGGGCCCCAGATACGCAGTATTTT. Using reference TRBV18 and TRBJ2-3 for the parts outside the CDR3, the full variable domain is NAGVMQNPRHLVRRRGQEARLRCSPMKGHSHVYWYRQLPEEGLKFMVYLQKENIIDESGMPKERFSAEFPKEGPSILRIQQVVRGDSAAYFCASSPRGPGAPDTQYFGPGTRLTVL.

This clone has just a few counts. The chain joins TRBV7-8 to TRBJ2-7, with 7 bases lining up with TRBD1. Trimming took 4 bases from V and 3 from J; bases not matched to a gene: 9. The CDR3 contains 15 residues. CDR1 SGHVS and CDR2 FQNEAQ come from the germline V gene. The CDR3 sequence is CASSYSPGQNYEQYF. CDR3 nucleotide sequence: TGTGCCAGCAGCTACTCCCCGGGACAGAACTACGAGCAGTACTTC.

This clone appeared a few times. This chain links TRBV19 with TRBJ2-1; TRBD2 might be the D (7 bases). Germline assignment: CDR1 LNHDA and CDR2 SQIVND (reference sequence). This CDR3 comprises 18 residues. Trimming left V 6 bases short and J 3 bases short, with 24 bases between. The CDR3 loop reads CASSSVGGGGPLYNEQFF. CDR3 coding DNA: TGTGCCAGTAGCTCGGTGGGGGGCGGGGGCCCTCTCTACAATGAGCAGTTCTTC.